The T cell receptor (beta chain) under discussion was sequenced for a study of early T cells in non-severe SARS-CoV-2 infection. Study at large: Sequencing input comprised bulk RNA from unsorted whole blood; chain pairing was not available.

Trimming pared 2 bases from V and 0 bases from J, leaving 8 bases between. CDR3 length equals 14 residues. Per germline, CDR1 PRHDT and CDR2 FYEKMQ (reference sequence). Each single cDNA molecule received a unique molecular identifier. TCRdb independently ran MiXCR on the 5' RACE reads; one entry per CDR3 protein. Among 75,000 or so distinct CDR3 sequences listed, over 9.5% were seen once. The chain links TRBV13 to TRBJ2-7; D gene unclear. The TCR sequence derives from an adult who was a healthcare worker with PCR-confirmed SARS-CoV-2 infection or an uninfected control (not recorded which). The specimen was whole blood, collected at baseline. The CDR3 DNA is TGTGCCAGCAGCTTATCAGGTCTCTCCTACGAGCAGTACTTC. Translated, it gives CASSLSGLSYEQYF.